This is a list of T cell receptor beta chains from one sample in a study of blood T cell repertoires in COVID-19. Method: immunoSEQ multiplex PCR; TCRdb's copy keeps in-frame clones and lacks some. The table shows around 50,000 clones, with roughly 83% occurring only once. Sequenced sample: peripheral blood. The receptor set was obtained from a man in his 70s with acute or convalescent COVID-19. Both conserved end residues are part of each CDR3. The D gene is left open where the match is weak.

d_gene,j_gene,v_gene,CDR3nt,CDR3aa
-,TRBJ2-7,TRBV20-1,TGCAGTGCTAGTGGAGGTTCGACCGGGAGCTCCTACGAGCAGTACTTC,CSASGGSTGSSYEQYF
TRBD2,TRBJ2-2,TRBV27,TGTGCCAGCAGCATAAGCGGGAGGGCCGAGAACGGGGAGCTGTTTTTT,CASSISGRAENGELFF
TRBD2,TRBJ2-7,TRBV5-6,TGTGCCAGCAGCTTGAGTAGCGGGAGGTTGCGCTCCTACGAGCAGTACTTC,CASSLSSGRLRSYEQYF
-,TRBJ2-2,TRBV4-2,TGTGCCAGCAGCCAAGGGGCAACTGGGTCTGAAGGGGAGCTGTTTTTT,CASSQGATGSEGELFF
-,TRBJ2-1,TRBV7-2,TGTGCCAGCAGCCCCAACAGGGCGCAACCCTACAATGAGCAGTTCTTC,CASSPNRAQPYNEQFF
-,TRBJ1-2,TRBV30,TGTGCCTGGAGTAATGTTCTTAGCGGGGGCGGCTACACCTTC,CAWSNVLSGGGYTF
-,TRBJ2-4,TRBV12-3/TRBV12-4,TGTGCCAGCTGTGAGGGAAACATTCAGTACTTC,CASCEGNIQYF
TRBD1,TRBJ1-3,TRBV7-2,TGTGCCAGCAGCAGCCGGACAGGGGGCGGAAACACCATATATTTT,CASSSRTGGGNTIYF
TRBD2,TRBJ2-1,TRBV9,TGTGCCAGCAGCATTAGCGGGAGACACAATGAGCAGTTCTTC,CASSISGRHNEQFF
-,TRBJ1-1,TRBV11-2,TGTGCCAGCAGCTTAGCCCAGGGCTATAACACTGAAGCTTTCTTT,CASSLAQGYNTEAFF
TRBD1,TRBJ1-4,TRBV2,TGTGCCAGCAGTGAGACAGGGAGCGAAAAACTGTTTTTT,CASSETGSEKLFF